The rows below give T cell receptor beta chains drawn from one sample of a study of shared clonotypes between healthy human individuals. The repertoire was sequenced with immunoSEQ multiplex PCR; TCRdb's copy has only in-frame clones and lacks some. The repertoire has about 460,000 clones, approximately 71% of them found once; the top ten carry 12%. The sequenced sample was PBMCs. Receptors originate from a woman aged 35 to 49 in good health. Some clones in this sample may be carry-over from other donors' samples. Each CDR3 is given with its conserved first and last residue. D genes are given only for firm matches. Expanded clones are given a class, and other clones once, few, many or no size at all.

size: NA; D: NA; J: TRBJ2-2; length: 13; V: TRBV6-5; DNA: TGTGCCAGCAGTTACCCCGGAACCGGGGAGCTGTTTTTT; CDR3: CASSYPGTGELFF
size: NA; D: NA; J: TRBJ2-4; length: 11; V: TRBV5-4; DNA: TGTGCCAGCAGCTTCGGGGGCCTTCAGTACTTC; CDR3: CASSFGGLQYF
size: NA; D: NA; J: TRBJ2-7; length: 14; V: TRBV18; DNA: TGTGCCAGCTCACCTGGTCTAGCACGGTACGAGCAGTACTTC; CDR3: CASSPGLARYEQYF
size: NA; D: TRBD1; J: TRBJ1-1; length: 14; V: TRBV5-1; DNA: TGCGCCAGCAGCCCAGCGACAGGGACCACTGAAGCTTTCTTT; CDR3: CASSPATGTTEAFF
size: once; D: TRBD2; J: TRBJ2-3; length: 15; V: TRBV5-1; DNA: TGCGCCAGCAGACCTAGCGGCCGTCCCACAGATACGCAGTATTTT; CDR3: CASRPSGRPTDTQYF
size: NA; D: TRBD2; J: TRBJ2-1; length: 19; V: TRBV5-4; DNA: TGTGCCAGCAGCTTGGCCCCTCATGTAGGTAGCGGGAGTCGAAATGAGCAGTTCTTC; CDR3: CASSLAPHVGSGSRNEQFF
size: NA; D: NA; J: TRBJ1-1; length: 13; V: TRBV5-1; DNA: TGCGCCAGCAGCTTGTCGGGGGTCACTGAAGCTTTCTTT; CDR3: CASSLSGVTEAFF
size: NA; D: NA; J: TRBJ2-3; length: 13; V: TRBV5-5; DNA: TGTGCCAGCAGCTTGAACAGAGGAGATACGCAGTATTTT; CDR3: CASSLNRGDTQYF
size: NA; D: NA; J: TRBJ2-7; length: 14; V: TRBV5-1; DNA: TGCGCCAGCAGCCAGACAACGGGGTCAGAAGAGCAGTACTTC; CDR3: CASSQTTGSEEQYF
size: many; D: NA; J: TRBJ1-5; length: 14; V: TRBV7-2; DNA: TGTGCCAGCAGCCAAACAGGGAGCAATCAGCCCCAGCATTTT; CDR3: CASSQTGSNQPQHF
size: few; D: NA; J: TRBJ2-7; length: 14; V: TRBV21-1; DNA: TGTGCCAGCAGCAGGACCGGACAAAGCTACGAGCAGTACTTC; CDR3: CASSRTGQSYEQYF